Included here is one T cell receptor beta chain sequence, with context. Antigen specificity is unknown. The data were obtained in a study of cytomegalovirus exposure and HLA in healthy donors. The PCR contained 60 Vbeta and 13 Jbeta primers. As processed by the authors: It was a later analysis that counted some 80 million unique TCR beta chains, of which some 10 million were shared. Assay: immunoSEQ multiplex PCR; the TCRdb copy retains only in-frame clones and omits some. V, J and clone size reflect that table, while D and trimming were determined from the DNA. The table records approximately 190,000 clones, over 75% of them present only once. In germline, CDR1 is MDHEN, CDR2 SYDVKM. This CDR3 is built from 14 residues. After removal of 6 bases from V and 6 bases from J, the junction contained 5 bases not matched to a gene. Notes on the study in general: The number of N-insertions in an Asian-associated ancestry cluster was reportedly below the roughly 670-donor mean in a later analysis. A highly shared variant cluster was judged a likely technical artifact. Of the V segments, some could not be distinguished, including TRBV6-2 and TRBV6-3, and were excluded.

V usage is TRBV28 and J usage is TRBJ2-2, with 9 bases identical to TRBD1. This TCR came from a man aged 35 to 55 in good health and CMV-seropositive. Sample: PBMCs. The CDR3 loop reads CASSLTGGPGELFF. CDR3 coding DNA: TGTGCCAGCAGCTTGACAGGGGGTCCCGGGGAGCTGTTTTTT.